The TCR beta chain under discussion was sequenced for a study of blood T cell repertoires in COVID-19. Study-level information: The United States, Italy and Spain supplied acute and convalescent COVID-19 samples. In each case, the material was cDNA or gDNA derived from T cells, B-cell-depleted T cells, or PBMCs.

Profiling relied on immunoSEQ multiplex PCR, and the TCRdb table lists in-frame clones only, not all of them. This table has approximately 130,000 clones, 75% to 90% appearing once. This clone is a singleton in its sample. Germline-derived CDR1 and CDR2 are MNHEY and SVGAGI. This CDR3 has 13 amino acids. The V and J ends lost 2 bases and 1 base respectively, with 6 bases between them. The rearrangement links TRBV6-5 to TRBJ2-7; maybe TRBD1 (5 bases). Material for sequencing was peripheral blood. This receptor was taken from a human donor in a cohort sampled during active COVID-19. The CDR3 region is CASSYAGSYEQYF. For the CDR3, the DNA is TGTGCCAGCAGTTACGCAGGGTCCTACGAGCAGTACTTC.